The entry below describes one TCR beta chain. The antigen is unknown. Repertoires were generated with immunoSEQ multiplex PCR, while TCRdb's copy carries only in-frame clones and drops some. Here the sample spans 120,000 or so clones, around 91% being singletons. The data stem from a study of T cell responses to AZD1222 COVID-19 vaccine. Study outcomes and limitations: Dominant at 160-218 and 743-854, vaccine-associated CD4 TCRs also spanned spike.

The sequencing here drew on peripheral blood, taken on day 0 of MenACWY control vaccination. The sequence was obtained from an adult in good health.

The CDR3 spells CASSQSATQIQPQHF. The CDR3 nucleotides read TGTGCCAGCAGTCAATCGGCTACCCAGATTCAGCCCCAGCATTTT. This chain joins TRBV6-6 and TRBJ1-5; D remains ambiguous. The germline V gene encodes CDR1 MNHNY and CDR2 SVGAGI (reference sequence). Trimming left V 5 bases short and J 6 bases short, with 17 bases between. The CDR3 is 15 residues long.